The rows below give T cell receptor beta chains drawn from one sample of a study of CD4+ T cells in melanoma. Generated by immunoSEQ multiplex PCR, the TCRdb table keeps only in-frame clones and is missing some. Here the sample spans 9,500 to 11,000 clones, around 79% being singletons. The sequencing input was cells from a culture (not recorded whether cultured in vitro). The receptor source for this set is a human donor with melanoma. Both conserved end residues are part of each CDR3. The D gene is left open where the match is weak. Rows give clone size only sometimes, using once, few, many, or a class for an expanded clone.

V gene	clone size	J gene	D gene	CDR3 DNA	CDR3 protein
TRBV7-3	.	TRBJ2-1	TRBD1	TGTGCCAGCAGCGGCCCCGGGACAGGTTACAATGAGCAGTTCTTC	CASSGPGTGYNEQFF
TRBV6-6	.	TRBJ1-1	TRBD1	TGTGCCAGCAGTACCCGGGACAGCATGAACACTGAAGCTTTCTTT	CASSTRDSMNTEAFF
TRBV3-1/TRBV3-2	.	TRBJ1-2	.	TGTGCCAGCAGCCAAGATCCTGACAGGATTTTTAACTATGGCTACACCTTC	CASSQDPDRIFNYGYTF
TRBV30	.	TRBJ2-1	.	TGTGCCTGGAGCTGGGGGAACAATGAGCAGTTCTTC	CAWSWGNNEQFF
TRBV9	.	TRBJ1-6	TRBD1	TGTGCCAGCAGCACTCGACAGGGCCTTAATTCACCCCTCCACTTT	CASSTRQGLNSPLHF
TRBV9	.	TRBJ1-1	.	TGTGCCAGCAGCGTAGACAGGGCGAACACTGAAGCTTTCTTT	CASSVDRANTEAFF
TRBV27	.	TRBJ1-3	TRBD1	TGTGCCAGCAGTTTATCCGGGACAGGGACTGGAAACACCATATATTTT	CASSLSGTGTGNTIYF
TRBV11-2	.	TRBJ2-1	.	TGTGCCAGCAGCCCCGGGGCTTCTTCCCTCAATGAGCAGTTCTTC	CASSPGASSLNEQFF
TRBV19	.	TRBJ2-7	TRBD1	TGTGCCAGTAGTAAGGACAGGGGCCCCTACGAGCAGTACTTC	CASSKDRGPYEQYF
TRBV12-5	few	TRBJ2-3	TRBD2	TGTGCTAGTGGTTTGGAGCTAGCGGGGGCAGATACGCAGTATTTT	CASGLELAGADTQYF
TRBV2	.	TRBJ2-7	.	TGTGCCAGCAGTGAGGCTTTGAGCAGGGCCCACGAGCAGTACTTC	CASSEALSRAHEQYF
TRBV3-1/TRBV3-2	.	TRBJ2-3	TRBD2	TGTGCCAGCAGCCAAGTGGGACTAGCGGGTAATACACCGAACACAGATACGCAGTATTTT	CASSQVGLAGNTPNTDTQYF
TRBV5-6	.	TRBJ2-1	.	TGTGCCAGCAGCTTGGGAGGGGGGTACTACAATGAGCAGTTCTTC	CASSLGGGYYNEQFF
TRBV23-1	.	TRBJ2-7	.	TGCGCCAGCAGTCAAGAAACCGCAGGCGAGCAGTACTTC	CASSQETAGEQYF
TRBV30	.	TRBJ1-2	.	TGTGCCTGGAGTGGCCAGGGGACGAACTATGGCTACACCTTC	CAWSGQGTNYGYTF
TRBV20-1	.	TRBJ1-5	.	TGCAGTGCTAGTGTTCCGGGGCGCGAGGGTCAGCCCCAGCATTTT	CSASVPGREGQPQHF
TRBV14	once	TRBJ1-2	.	TGTGCCAGCAGCCCGACAATGCGTGATGGCTACACCTTC	CASSPTMRDGYTF
TRBV9	.	TRBJ2-1	TRBD2	TGTGCCAGCAGCGTAGTGTCCAGCGGGGTTTACAATGAGCAGTTCTTC	CASSVVSSGVYNEQFF
TRBV4-2	.	TRBJ2-7	TRBD2	TGTGCCAGCAGCCAATTCAGCGGGGGGGCCTACGAGCAGTACTTC	CASSQFSGGAYEQYF
TRBV5-4	.	TRBJ2-3	TRBD1	TGTGCCAGCAGCTTCCGCCGGGACAGCAACACAGATACGCAGTATTTT	CASSFRRDSNTDTQYF
TRBV3-1/TRBV3-2	.	TRBJ2-4	.	TGTGCCAGCAGCCAAGCACGGGACCCAGTACACATTCAGTACTTC	CASSQARDPVHIQYF
TRBV4-2	.	TRBJ2-5	.	TGTGCCAGCAGCCAAGAAGGGCAGTCCGTAGAGACCCAGTACTTC	CASSQEGQSVETQYF
TRBV1	once	TRBJ1-6	.	TGCACCAGCAGCCAAGGGGACGACGATTCACCCCTCCACTTT	CTSSQGDDDSPLHF
TRBV5-1	.	TRBJ1-2	TRBD1	TGCGCCAGCAGCTTGGGACAGGGCCATGGCTACACCTTC	CASSLGQGHGYTF
TRBV7-2	.	TRBJ2-2	TRBD2	TGTGCCAGCAGCTCGGGACTAGCGGGGCCCACCGGGGAGCTGTTTTTT	CASSSGLAGPTGELFF
TRBV7-9	.	TRBJ1-2	.	TGTGCCAGCAGACCACAAGTGGGCGGCTATGGCTACACCTTC	CASRPQVGGYGYTF
TRBV27	.	TRBJ1-1	.	TGTGCCAGCAGTTTAAGAAGGACAGAGGAAGCTTTCTTT	CASSLRRTEEAFF
TRBV30	.	TRBJ1-2	.	TGTGCCTGGAGTGTACAAGGCGCCAGCCTTAACTTC	CAWSVQGASLNF
TRBV20-1	.	TRBJ1-5	.	TGCAGTGCTAGTTGGCAGCCCCAGCATTTT	CSASWQPQHF
TRBV18	few	TRBJ1-1	.	TGTGCCAGCGGGGCCGTCCCGGGGACTGAAGCTTTCTTT	CASGAVPGTEAFF
TRBV12-3/TRBV12-4	.	TRBJ1-1	.	TGTGCCAGCAGTCCGCACAAGAACACTGAAGCTTTCTTT	CASSPHKNTEAFF
TRBV4-1	.	TRBJ1-1	.	TGCGCCAGCAGCCACCCTAGGAACACTGAAGCTTTCTTT	CASSHPRNTEAFF
TRBV7-3	.	TRBJ1-1	TRBD1	TGTGCCAGCAGTCCGGGACAGAGCTTTTCTGAAGCTTTCTTT	CASSPGQSFSEAFF
TRBV5-4	.	TRBJ2-2	.	TGTGCCAGCAGCCCGGACCCGAACACCGGGGAGCTGTTTTTT	CASSPDPNTGELFF
TRBV24-1	.	TRBJ2-3	.	TGTGCCACCAGTGACTCTAGGGGAACAGATACGCAGTATTTT	CATSDSRGTDTQYF
TRBV7-9	.	TRBJ1-1	.	TGTGCCAGCAGCTTCACACAGGGAAGAGCTTTCTTT	CASSFTQGRAFF
TRBV5-4	.	TRBJ2-5	.	TGTGCCAGCAGCTTCCCAGGGACAGAGACCCAGTACTTC	CASSFPGTETQYF
TRBV5-1	.	TRBJ2-6	.	TGCGCCAGCAGTGGTGGAGACGTTTGGGCCAACGTCCTGACTTTC	CASSGGDVWANVLTF
TRBV19	.	TRBJ1-2	.	TGTGCCAGTAGTAGGACTGGACTCTATACAAACTATGGCTACACCTTC	CASSRTGLYTNYGYTF
TRBV6-5	.	TRBJ2-2	.	TGTGCCAGCGGAAGACGGCTCCAAAACACCGGGGAGCTGTTTTTT	CASGRRLQNTGELFF
TRBV5-4	medium-sized	TRBJ2-7	.	TGTGCCAGCAGCTTTGGCCTACGAAATTACGAGCAGTACTTC	CASSFGLRNYEQYF
TRBV4-2	.	TRBJ1-2	.	TGTGCCAGCAGCCAAGATTTGGCCGGCTATGGCTACACCTTC	CASSQDLAGYGYTF
TRBV5-8	medium-sized	TRBJ1-2	.	TGTGCCAGCAGCTTGGACAGACCAAACTATGGCTACACCTTC	CASSLDRPNYGYTF
TRBV30	.	TRBJ2-7	.	TGTGCCTGGAGTAGGGGGGGCTACGAGCAGTACTTC	CAWSRGGYEQYF
TRBV30	few	TRBJ1-1	.	TGTGCCTGGACCCGGCAGGGGCCCGCTTTCTTT	CAWTRQGPAFF